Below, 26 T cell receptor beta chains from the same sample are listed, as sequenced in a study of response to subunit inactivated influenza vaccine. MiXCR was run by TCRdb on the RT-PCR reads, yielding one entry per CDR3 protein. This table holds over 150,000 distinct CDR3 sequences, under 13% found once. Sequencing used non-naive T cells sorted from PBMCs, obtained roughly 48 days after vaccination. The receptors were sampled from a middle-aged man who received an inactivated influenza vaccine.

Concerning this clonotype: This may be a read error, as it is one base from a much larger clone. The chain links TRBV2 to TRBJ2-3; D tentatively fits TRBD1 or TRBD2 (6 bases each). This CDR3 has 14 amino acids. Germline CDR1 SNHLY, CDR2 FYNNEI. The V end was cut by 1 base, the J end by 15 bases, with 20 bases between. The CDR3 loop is CASSEEGGHLWHYF. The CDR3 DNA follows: TGTGCCAGCAGTGAAGAGGGGGGACACCTTTGGCACTATTTT.

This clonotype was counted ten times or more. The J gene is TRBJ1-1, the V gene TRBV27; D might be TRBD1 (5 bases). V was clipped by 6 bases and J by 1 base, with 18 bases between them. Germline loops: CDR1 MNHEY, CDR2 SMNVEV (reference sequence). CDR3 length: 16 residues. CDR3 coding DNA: TGTGCCAGCAGCCCAGGGCAGGGTGTCGGGAACACTGAAGCTTTCTTT. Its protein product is CASSPGQGVGNTEAFF.

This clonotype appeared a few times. The CDR3 protein is CASSLGKGPSYGYTF. CDR3 nucleotides: TGTGCCAGCAGCTTAGGGAAGGGGCCCAGCTATGGCTACACCTTC. J is TRBJ1-2 and V is TRBV7-3; perhaps TRBD1 as D (5 bases). This CDR3 spans 15 amino acids. From germline, CDR1 is SGHTA and CDR2 FQGTGA. V lost 2 bases and J 4 bases, leaving 14 bases between the germline ends.

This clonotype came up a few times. CDR3 sequence: CASSQAWQGHYEQYF. The CDR3 nucleotides read TGCGCCAGCAGCCAAGCTTGGCAGGGCCACTACGAGCAGTACTTC. The chain couples TRBV4-3 to TRBJ2-7, with D tentatively TRBD1 (5 bases). The CDR3 loop spans 15 amino acids. V was pared by 1 base and J by 3 bases, with 13 bases between. Germline V lookup: CDR1 LGHNA, CDR2 YSLEER.

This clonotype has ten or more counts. The CDR3, as DNA: TGCGCCAGCAGCCAACGAGCGGGGGGTGGAGATACGCAGTATTTT. Translation gives CASSQRAGGGDTQYF. The gene calls are TRBV4-1 and TRBJ2-3, with 9 positions matching TRBD2. This CDR3 is built from 15 residues. Germline CDR1 and CDR2: MGHRA and YSYEKL. V shed 2 bases, J shed 5 bases, and the junction held 5 bases outside the gene matches.

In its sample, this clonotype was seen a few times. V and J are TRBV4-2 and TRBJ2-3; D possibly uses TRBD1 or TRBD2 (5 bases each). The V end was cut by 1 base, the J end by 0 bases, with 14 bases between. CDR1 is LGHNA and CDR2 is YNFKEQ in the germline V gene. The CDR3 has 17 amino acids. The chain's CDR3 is CASSQGRRGASTDTQYF. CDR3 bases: TGTGCCAGCAGCCAAGGGAGACGGGGCGCTAGCACAGATACGCAGTATTTT.

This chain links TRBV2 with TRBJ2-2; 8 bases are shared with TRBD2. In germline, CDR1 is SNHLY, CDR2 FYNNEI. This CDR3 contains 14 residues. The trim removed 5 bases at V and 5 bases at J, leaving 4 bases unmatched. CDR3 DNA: TGTGCCAGCAGTTTAAGCGGGAGTACCGGGGAGCTGTTTTTT. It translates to CASSLSGSTGELFF.

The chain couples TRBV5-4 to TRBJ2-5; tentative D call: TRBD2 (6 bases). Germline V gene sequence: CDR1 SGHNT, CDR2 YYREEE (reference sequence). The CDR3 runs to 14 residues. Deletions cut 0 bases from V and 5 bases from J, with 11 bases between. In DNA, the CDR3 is TGTGCCAGCAGCTTGGATCCGGGAGAGGAGACCCAGTACTTC. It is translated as CASSLDPGEETQYF. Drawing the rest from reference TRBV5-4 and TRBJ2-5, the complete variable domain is ETGVTQSPTHLIKTRGQQVTLRCSSQSGHNTVSWYQQALGQGPQFIFQYYREEENGRGNFPPRFSGLQFPNYSSELNVNALELDDSALYLCASSLDPGEETQYFGPGTRLLVL.

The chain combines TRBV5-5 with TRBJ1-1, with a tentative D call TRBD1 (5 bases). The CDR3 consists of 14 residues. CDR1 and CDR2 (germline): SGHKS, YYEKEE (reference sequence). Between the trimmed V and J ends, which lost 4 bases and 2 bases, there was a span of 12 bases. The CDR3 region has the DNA TGTGCCAGCAGCCGTACGGGGGGTAACACTGAAGCTTTCTTT. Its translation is CASSRTGGNTEAFF.

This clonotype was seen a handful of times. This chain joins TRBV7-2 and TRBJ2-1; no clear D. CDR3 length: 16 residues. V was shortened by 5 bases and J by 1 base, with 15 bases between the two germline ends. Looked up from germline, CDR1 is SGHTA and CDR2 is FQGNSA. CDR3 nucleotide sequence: TGTGCCAGCAGCCCGAGCTGGGGAAGGTCCTACAATGAGCAGTTCTTC. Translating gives CASSPSWGRSYNEQFF.

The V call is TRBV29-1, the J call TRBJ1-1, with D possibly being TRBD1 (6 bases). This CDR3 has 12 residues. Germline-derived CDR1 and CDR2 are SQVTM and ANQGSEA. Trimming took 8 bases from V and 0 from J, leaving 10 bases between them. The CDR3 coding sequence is TGCAGCTCGGGACACTTGAACACTGAAGCTTTCTTT. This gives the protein CSSGHLNTEAFF.

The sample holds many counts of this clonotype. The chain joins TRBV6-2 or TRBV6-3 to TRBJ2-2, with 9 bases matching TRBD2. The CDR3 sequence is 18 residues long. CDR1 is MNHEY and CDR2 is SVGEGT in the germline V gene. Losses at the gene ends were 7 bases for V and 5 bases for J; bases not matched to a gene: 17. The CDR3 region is CASKYNVRGLASTGELFF. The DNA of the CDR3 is TGTGCCAGCAAGTATAACGTTCGCGGACTAGCGAGTACCGGGGAGCTGTTTTTT.

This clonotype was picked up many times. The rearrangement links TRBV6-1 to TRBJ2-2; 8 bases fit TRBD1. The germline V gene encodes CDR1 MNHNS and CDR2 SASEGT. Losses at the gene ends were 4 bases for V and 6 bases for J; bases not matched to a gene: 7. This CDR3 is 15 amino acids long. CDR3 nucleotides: TGTGCCAGCAGTGCAACACAGGGGGTGCCCGGGGAGCTGTTTTTT. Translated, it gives CASSATQGVPGELFF.

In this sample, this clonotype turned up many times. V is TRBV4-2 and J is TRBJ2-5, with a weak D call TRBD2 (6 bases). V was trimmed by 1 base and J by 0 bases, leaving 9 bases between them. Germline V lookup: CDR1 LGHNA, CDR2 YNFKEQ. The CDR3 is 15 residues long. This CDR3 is CASSQGGGNQETQYF. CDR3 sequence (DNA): TGTGCCAGCAGCCAAGGGGGCGGGAACCAAGAGACCCAGTACTTC.

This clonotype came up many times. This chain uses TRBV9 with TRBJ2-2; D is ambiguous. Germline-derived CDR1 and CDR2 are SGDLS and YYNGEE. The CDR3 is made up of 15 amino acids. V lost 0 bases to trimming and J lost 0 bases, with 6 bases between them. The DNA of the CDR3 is TGTGCCAGCAGCGTAGATAGTGCGAACACCGGGGAGCTGTTTTTT. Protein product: CASSVDSANTGELFF.

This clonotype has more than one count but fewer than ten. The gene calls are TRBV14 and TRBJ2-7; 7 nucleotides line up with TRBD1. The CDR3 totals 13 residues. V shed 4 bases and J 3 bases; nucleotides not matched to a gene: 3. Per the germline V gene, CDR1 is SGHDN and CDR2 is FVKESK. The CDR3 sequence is CASSLWTGYEQYF. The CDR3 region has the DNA TGTGCCAGCAGCCTCTGGACAGGCTACGAGCAGTACTTC. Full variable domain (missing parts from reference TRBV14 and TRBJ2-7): EAGVTQFPSHSVIEKGQTVTLRCDPISGHDNLYWYRRVMGKEIKFLLHFVKESKQDESGMPNNRFLAERTGGTYSTLKVQPAELEDSGVYFCASSLWTGYEQYFGPGTRLTVT.

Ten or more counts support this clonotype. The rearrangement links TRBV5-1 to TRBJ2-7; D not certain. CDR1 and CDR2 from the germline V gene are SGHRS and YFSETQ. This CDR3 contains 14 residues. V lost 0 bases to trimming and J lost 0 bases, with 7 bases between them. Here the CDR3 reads CASSLAASSYEQYF. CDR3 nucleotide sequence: TGCGCCAGCAGCTTGGCCGCGTCCTCCTACGAGCAGTACTTC.

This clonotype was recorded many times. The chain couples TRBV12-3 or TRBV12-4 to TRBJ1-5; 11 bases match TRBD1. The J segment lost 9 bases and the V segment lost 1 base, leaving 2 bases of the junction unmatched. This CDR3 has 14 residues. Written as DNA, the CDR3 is TGTGCCAGCAGTTTAGGAGGGACAGGGGGGCCCCAGCATTTT. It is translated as CASSLGGTGGPQHF.

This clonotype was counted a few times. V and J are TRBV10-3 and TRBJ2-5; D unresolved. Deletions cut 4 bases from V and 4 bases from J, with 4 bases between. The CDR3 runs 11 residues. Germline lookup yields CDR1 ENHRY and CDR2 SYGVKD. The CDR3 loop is CAISVGETQYF. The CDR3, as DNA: TGTGCCATCAGTGTCGGAGAGACCCAGTACTTC.

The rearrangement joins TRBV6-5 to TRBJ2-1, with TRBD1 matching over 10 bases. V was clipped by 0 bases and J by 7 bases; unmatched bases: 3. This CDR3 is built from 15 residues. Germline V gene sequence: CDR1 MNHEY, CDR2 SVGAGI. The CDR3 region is CASSYSGTGVNEQFF. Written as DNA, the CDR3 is TGTGCCAGCAGTTACTCCGGGACAGGGGTGAATGAGCAGTTCTTC.

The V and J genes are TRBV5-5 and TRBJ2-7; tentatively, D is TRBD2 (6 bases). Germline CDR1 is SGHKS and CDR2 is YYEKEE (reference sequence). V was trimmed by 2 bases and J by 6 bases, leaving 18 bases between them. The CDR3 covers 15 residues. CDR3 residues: CASSLVSGGHAEQYF. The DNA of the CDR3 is TGTGCCAGCAGCTTAGTGTCCGGAGGGCATGCCGAGCAGTACTTC.

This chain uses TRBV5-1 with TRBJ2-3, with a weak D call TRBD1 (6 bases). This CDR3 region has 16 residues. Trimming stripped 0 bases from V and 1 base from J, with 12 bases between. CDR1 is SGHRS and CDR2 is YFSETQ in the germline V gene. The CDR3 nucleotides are TGCGCCAGCAGCTTGGAGGGCAGGGGTGGCACAGATACGCAGTATTTT. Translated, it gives CASSLEGRGGTDTQYF.

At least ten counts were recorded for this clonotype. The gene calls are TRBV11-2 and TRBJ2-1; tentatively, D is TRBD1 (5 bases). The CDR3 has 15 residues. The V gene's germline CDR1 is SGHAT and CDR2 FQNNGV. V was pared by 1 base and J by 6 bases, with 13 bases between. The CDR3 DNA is TGTGCCAGCAGCTTAGGTCAGGGTAAGGGCAATGAGCAGTTCTTC. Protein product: CASSLGQGKGNEQFF.

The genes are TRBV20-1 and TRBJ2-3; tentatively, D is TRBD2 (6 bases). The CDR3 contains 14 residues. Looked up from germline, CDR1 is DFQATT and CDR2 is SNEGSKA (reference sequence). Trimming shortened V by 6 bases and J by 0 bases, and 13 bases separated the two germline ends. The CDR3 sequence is CSAPKGGSTDTQYF. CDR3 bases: TGCAGTGCCCCCAAAGGAGGGAGCACAGATACGCAGTATTTT.

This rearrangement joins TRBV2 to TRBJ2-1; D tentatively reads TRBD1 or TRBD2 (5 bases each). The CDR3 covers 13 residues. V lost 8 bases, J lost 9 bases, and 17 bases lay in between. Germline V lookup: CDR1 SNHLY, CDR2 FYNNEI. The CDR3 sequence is CASGQHLAFEQFF. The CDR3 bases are TGTGCCAGCGGACAACATCTAGCTTTTGAGCAGTTCTTC.

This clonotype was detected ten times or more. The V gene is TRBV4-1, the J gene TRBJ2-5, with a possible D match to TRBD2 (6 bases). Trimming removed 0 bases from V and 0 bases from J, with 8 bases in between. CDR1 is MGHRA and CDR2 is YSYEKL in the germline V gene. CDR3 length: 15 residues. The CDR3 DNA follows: TGCGCCAGCAGCCAAGATGGGGGGTACCAAGAGACCCAGTACTTC. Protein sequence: CASSQDGGYQETQYF.